Reported below is one T cell receptor (beta chain). Germline CDR1 and CDR2: DFQATT and SNEGSKA (reference sequence). The CDR3 spans 13 residues. Deletions cut 3 bases from V and 13 bases from J, with 16 bases between. The data derive from a study of T cells after yellow fever vaccination. TCR cDNA was made by 5'RACE template switching, adding a universal primer site and UMIs. TCRdb re-derived calls from the 5' RACE reads in MiXCR, one entry per CDR3 protein. The sample has about 300,000 distinct CDR3 sequences, about 4% seen once. The chain uses TRBV20-1 and TRBJ1-6; D unresolved. The TCR comes from a man between 18 and 35 years old who received the YFV17D yellow fever vaccine. This sample comprised PBMCs, obtained 5 days after the yellow fever booster vaccination. CDR3 nucleotide sequence: TGCAGTGCTAGTGAGAGGAGTTCCGATCCCCTCCACTTT. Its translation: CSASERSSDPLHF.